The TCR beta chain described here comes from a study of Ad26.COV2.S vaccination and SARS-CoV-2 variants (TCRdb year 2021). Regarding the study in general: Vaccine-arm donors were drawn from COV1001, a multicentre, randomized, double-blind, placebo-controlled phase I-IIa trial of Ad26.COV2.S in healthy adults. Ad26.COV2.S was administered intramuscularly at a dose of 5x10^10 or 1x10^11 viral particles, either as one shot or as two shots given 56 days apart. TCRbeta repertoire sequencing was used to assess the specificity and breadth of SARS-CoV-2-reactive T cell receptors after Ad26.COV2.S vaccination. The TCR-sequenced set comprised approximately 32 samples: around 20 Ad26.COV2.S vaccine recipients, 5 placebo recipients and 8 SARS-CoV-2 convalescent individuals. Trial participants were randomized into five groups of five, in which low-dose or high-dose Ad26.COV2.S was given once or twice, or placebo was given on both occasions. Blinding of investigators to trial group allocation was maintained during experiments and outcome assessment.

TCRbeta CDR3 regions were sequenced with the immunoSEQ Assay. After extraction, genomic DNA underwent amplification by bias-controlled multiplex PCR, followed by high-throughput sequencing. Under the source paper's analysis protocol: Collapsing and filtering of sequences were performed to quantify the absolute abundance of each unique TCRbeta CDR3 region. T cell fraction was estimated by normalizing TCRbeta template counts to usable DNA, which was measured by amplifying reference genes present in all nucleated cells. Repertoire TCRs were annotated as SARS-CoV-2-specific when V gene, CDR3 amino acid sequence and J gene were exactly matched to a known reactive TCR set. The reference SARS-CoV-2 TCR set was obtained from MIRA and was filtered for enrichment in COVID-19-positive ImmuneCODE repertoires, whereby public or cross-reactive TCRs were removed. Using the MIRA antigens, annotated TCRs were further analysed by specific ORF or by position within an ORF. Breadth was defined as annotated unique rearrangements over total unique productive rearrangements; depth was the summed frequency of those rearrangements. TCR breadth was compared between groups using two-sided Wilcoxon rank-sum tests. TCRdb mirrors the immuneACCESS table, restricted to in-frame sequences. Some clones are absent from its copies; in checked studies, under half trace to an unresolved V gene, and the reason for the others is unknown. For V, J and clone size, that table is used; D and trimming come from the DNA. The sample table contains about 350,000 clones; only one count was recorded for less than 90% of them. The biggest ten clones account for roughly 10% of the sample.

V is cut by 1 base and J by 2 bases, and the space between the germline ends is 6 bases. The germline V gene (reference sequence) supplies CDR1 LGHDT and CDR2 YNNKEL. The CDR3 holds 13 amino acids from the cysteine to the phenylalanine. Of all the DNA, just the CDR3 is kept, 39 bases in frame from base 1. The treatment or condition tag for this specimen amounts to: around 19 received Ad26.COV2.S at low or high dose, single or two shots; 5 received placebo; per-sample allocation not given. Repertoires of vaccine and placebo recipients were sequenced from samples collected on day 63 after the first injection. Cohort 1b enrolled about two dozen adults aged 18-55 years at a single site in Boston, USA, between 29 July and 7 August 2020. As a vaccine, Ad26.COV2.S was a replication-incompetent adenovirus type 26 vector that expressed a prefusion-stabilized SARS-CoV-2 spike protein derived from the original Wuhan strain.

Overall results and qualifications from the work: It was noted by the authors that total T cell responses may have been underestimated by the TCR breadth and depth analyses. The study lacked the statistical power to compare responses across vaccine doses or regimens. Higher spike-specific TCR breadth was observed in Ad26.COV2.S recipients than in placebo recipients (P = 0.0014). Vaccine and placebo recipients had comparable non-spike TCR breadth, which fits with the vaccine containing only spike. After vaccination, spike-specific CD8+ and CD4+ T cell responses were reported to show substantial breadth.

This clone was seen just once. This clone's antigen is unknown. No much larger clone is present one base from it, and per-base qualities are unavailable. The sample has other DNA sequences that encode this CDR3 too. Recombination connected TRBV3-1 (or the pseudogene TRBV3-2) to TRBJ2-7; the D gene lacks a confident call. The origin of this receptor is a person aged 18-60 years who received the Ad26.COV2.S COVID-19 vaccine or a placebo. This specimen consisted of peripheral blood, obtained in a trial of Ad26.COV2.S vaccine versus placebo. The sequenced DNA: TGTGCCAGCAGCCAAGCCCTCGCCTACGAGCAGTACTTC. This yields the protein CASSQALAYEQYF.